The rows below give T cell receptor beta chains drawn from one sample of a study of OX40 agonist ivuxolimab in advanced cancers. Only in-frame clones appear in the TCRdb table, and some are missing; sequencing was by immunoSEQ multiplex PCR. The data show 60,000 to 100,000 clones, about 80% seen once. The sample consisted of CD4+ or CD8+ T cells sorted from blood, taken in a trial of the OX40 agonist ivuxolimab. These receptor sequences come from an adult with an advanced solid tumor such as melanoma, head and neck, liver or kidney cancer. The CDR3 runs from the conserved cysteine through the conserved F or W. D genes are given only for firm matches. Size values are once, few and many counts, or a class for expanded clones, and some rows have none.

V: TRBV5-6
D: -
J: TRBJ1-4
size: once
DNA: TGTGCCAGCAGCTTTGGGGCAAGTAATGAAAAACTGTTTTTT
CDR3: CASSFGASNEKLFF

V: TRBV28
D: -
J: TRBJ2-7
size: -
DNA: TGTGCCAGCGGACCTTCGGGTTCCAAATACGAGCAGTACTTC
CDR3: CASGPSGSKYEQYF

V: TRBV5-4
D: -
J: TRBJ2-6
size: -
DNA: TGTGCCAGCAGCTTGGCGGGGAGCGGTGGTGTGTCTGGGGCCAACGTCCTGACTTTC
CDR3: CASSLAGSGGVSGANVLTF

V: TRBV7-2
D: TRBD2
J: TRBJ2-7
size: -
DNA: TGTGCCAGCAGCCGGGGGGGTAATTCCTACGAGCAGTACTTC
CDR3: CASSRGGNSYEQYF

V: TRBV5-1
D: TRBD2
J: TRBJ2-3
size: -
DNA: TGCGCCAGCAGCTTGGGGTCTAGCGGGAGTACAGATACGCAGTATTTT
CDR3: CASSLGSSGSTDTQYF

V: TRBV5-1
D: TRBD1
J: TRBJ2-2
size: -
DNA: TGCGCCAGCAGCCCCGCAGGGGGTAACACCGGGGAGCTGTTTTTT
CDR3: CASSPAGGNTGELFF

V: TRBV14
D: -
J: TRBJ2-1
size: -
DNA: TGTGCCAGCAGCCGAGGAGGGGGAGCTCTCTTCAATGAGCAGTTCTTC
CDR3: CASSRGGGALFNEQFF

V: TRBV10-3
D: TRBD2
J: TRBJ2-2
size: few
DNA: TGTGCCATCAGTGAGGCTAGCGGGCTGAACACCGGGGAGCTGTTTTTT
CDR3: CAISEASGLNTGELFF

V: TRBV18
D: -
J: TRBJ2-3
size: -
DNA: TGTGCCAGCTCACCAATTTCGGTCAGGACTTTCACAGATACGCAGTATTTT
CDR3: CASSPISVRTFTDTQYF

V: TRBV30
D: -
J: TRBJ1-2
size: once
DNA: TGTGCCTGGAGTTCGGGGGGACTTCAGGGAGGGTATGGCTACACCTTC
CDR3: CAWSSGGLQGGYGYTF

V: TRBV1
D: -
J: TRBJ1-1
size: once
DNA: TGCACCAGCAGCCAAGAAAGGGGCCGGGACACTGAAGCTTTCTTT
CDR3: CTSSQERGRDTEAFF

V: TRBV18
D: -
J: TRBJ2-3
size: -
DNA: TGTGCCAGCTCACCATTCTCTCATAGCACAGATACGCAGTATTTT
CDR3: CASSPFSHSTDTQYF

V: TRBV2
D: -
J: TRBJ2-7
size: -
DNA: TGTGCCAGCACTCAAACAGCTTTCTACGAGCAGTACTTC
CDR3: CASTQTAFYEQYF

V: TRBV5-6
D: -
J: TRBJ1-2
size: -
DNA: TGTGCCAGCAGCTTGCACAGGAGGTCATACCCTGGCTACACCTTC
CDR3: CASSLHRRSYPGYTF

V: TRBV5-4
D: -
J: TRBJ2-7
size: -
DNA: TGTGCCAGCAGCTTGTCGGCAGGGACCTACGAGCAGTACTTC
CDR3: CASSLSAGTYEQYF

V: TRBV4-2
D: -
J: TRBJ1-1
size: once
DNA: TGTGCCAGCAGCCAAGATAGGAGGGGAGGTGAAGCTTTCTTT
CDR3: CASSQDRRGGEAFF

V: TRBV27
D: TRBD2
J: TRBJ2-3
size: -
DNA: TGTGCCAGCAGTTTTCAGAGGACTAGCGGGCGGAACACAGATACGCAGTATTTT
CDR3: CASSFQRTSGRNTDTQYF

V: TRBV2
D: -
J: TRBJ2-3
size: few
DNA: TGTGCCAGCAGTCTAGGGTTTGGGACAGATACGCAGTATTTT
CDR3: CASSLGFGTDTQYF

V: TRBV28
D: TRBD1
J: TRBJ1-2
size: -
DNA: TGTGCCAGCAGTCCTCCGGGACAGTATGGCTACACCTTC
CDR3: CASSPPGQYGYTF

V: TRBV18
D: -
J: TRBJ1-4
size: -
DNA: TGTGCCAGCTCACCTACGATAGCCGCTAATGAAAAACTGTTTTTT
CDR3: CASSPTIAANEKLFF

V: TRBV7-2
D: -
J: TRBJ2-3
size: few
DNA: TGTGCCAGCAGCAGCTTATACCCAGGGTGGGGAATCACAGATACGCAGTATTTT
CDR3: CASSSLYPGWGITDTQYF

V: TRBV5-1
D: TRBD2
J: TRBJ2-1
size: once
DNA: TGCGCCAGCGTTGCGGGGGGGTCCTACAATGAGCAGTTCTTC
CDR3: CASVAGGSYNEQFF

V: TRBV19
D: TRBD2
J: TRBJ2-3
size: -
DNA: TGTGCCAGTAGTATCTCCCAAGGGACTAGCGACACAGATACGCAGTATTTT
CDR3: CASSISQGTSDTDTQYF

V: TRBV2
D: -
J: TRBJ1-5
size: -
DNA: TGTGCCAGCAGTGTGGAGCAGGGAGACAATCAGCCCCAGCATTTT
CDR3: CASSVEQGDNQPQHF

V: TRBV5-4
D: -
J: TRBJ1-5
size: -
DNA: TGTGCCAGCAGCTTGTGGGGCAATCAGCCCCAGCATTTT
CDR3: CASSLWGNQPQHF

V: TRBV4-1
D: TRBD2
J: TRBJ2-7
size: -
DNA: TGCGCCAGCAGCCAAGAGAGTTGGCAGCTAGCGGGAGGGAAGGGGAGGTCGTACGAGCAGTACTTC
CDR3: CASSQESWQLAGGKGRSYEQYF

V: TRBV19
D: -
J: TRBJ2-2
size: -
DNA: TGTGCCAGTAGTACCCACCGGGACTTCAAAATCACCGGGGAGCTGTTTTTT
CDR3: CASSTHRDFKITGELFF